This T cell receptor beta chain was captured by sequencing in a study of blood T cell repertoires in COVID-19. As for the study in general: Sources were T cells, B-cell-depleted T cells, or PBMCs; the material itself was cDNA or gDNA.

Methods used by the authors: Amplification of reference gene primers was used by the study to estimate nucleated cell counts. Assay used: immunoSEQ multiplex PCR; TCRdb lists only in-frame clones, some missing. V, J and clone size were drawn from that table, and D and trimming were deduced from the DNA. The sample gives 70,000 or so clones, 76% of which show up once; 15% is in the top ten. The CDR3 is 16 residues long. V shed 0 bases and J shed 8 bases, with 15 bases lying between them. In germline, CDR1 is SGHNT, CDR2 YYREEE (reference sequence). The gene calls are TRBV5-4 and TRBJ1-6; possible D gene TRBD1, 6 bases. Sequenced sample: peripheral blood. The sequence derives from a man aged 55 to 70 with COVID-19, enrolled during active disease. The CDR3 is CASSLGGQGGYSPLHF. CDR3 coding DNA: TGTGCCAGCAGCTTGGGGGGGCAGGGAGGGTATTCACCCCTCCACTTT.